This T cell receptor (beta chain) was found in a study of blood T cell repertoires in COVID-19. On the study more broadly: Samples taken during acute and convalescent COVID-19 were collected in the United States, Italy and Spain. From T cells, B-cell-depleted T cells, or PBMCs came the material, which was cDNA or gDNA.

Produced via immunoSEQ multiplex PCR; TCRdb's table is partial and in-frame only. The data hold around 250,000 clones, with roughly nine tenths observed a single time. Trimming pared 3 bases from V and 4 bases from J, leaving 14 bases between. The germline V gene has CDR1 DFQATT and CDR2 SNEGSKA (reference sequence). This CDR3 has 14 residues. The table lists this clone with a few counts. The chain links TRBV20-1 to TRBJ2-3; D is perhaps TRBD1 (6 bases). The TCR was taken from a man aged 55 to 70 with acute or convalescent COVID-19. The sequenced sample was peripheral blood. The CDR3 here is CSASGSTGPDTQYF. The CDR3 bases are TGCAGTGCTAGTGGGTCAACAGGGCCAGATACGCAGTATTTT.